The 3 T cell receptor beta chains listed next were all sequenced from one sample in a study of blood T cell repertoires in COVID-19. Using immunoSEQ multiplex PCR, the repertoire was profiled, and TCRdb retains in-frame clones only, with some absent. The data show approximately 240,000 clones, about four fifths seen once. Material: peripheral blood. The receptor set was obtained from a man in his fifties with acute or convalescent COVID-19.

The V call is TRBV5-5, the J call TRBJ2-5, with TRBD1 as a possible D gene (6 bases). Trimming cost V 3 bases and J 0 bases, with 9 bases left between them. The CDR3 is made up of 14 amino acids. Germline CDR1 reads SGHKS; CDR2 reads YYEKEE (reference sequence). For the CDR3, the DNA is TGTGCCAGCAGCTCCGGGACATACCAAGAGACCCAGTACTTC. Its protein is CASSSGTYQETQYF. Variable domain in full (rest from reference TRBV5-5 and TRBJ2-5): DAGVTQSPTHLIKTRGQQVTLRCSPISGHKSVSWYQQVLGQGPQFIFQYYEKEERGRGNFPDRFSARQFPNYSSELNVNALLLGDSALYLCASSSGTYQETQYFGPGTRLLVL.

This clone was found a few times. The rearrangement joins TRBV11-3 to TRBJ2-7, with TRBD2 matching 11 bases. Germline assignment: CDR1 SGHNT and CDR2 YENEEA. The CDR3 has 14 amino acids. The ends lost 5 bases at V and 7 bases at J; junction bases unmatched: 7. As DNA, the CDR3 is TGTGCCAGCAGCCCGCACGGGACTAGCGGAGAGCAGTACTTC. This gives the protein CASSPHGTSGEQYF.

The rearrangement links TRBV12-5 to TRBJ2-1; D is ambiguous. The V gene's germline CDR1 is LGHNT and CDR2 FRNRAP. This CDR3 region has 14 residues. The V gene lost 7 bases and the J gene lost 8 bases, with 18 bases spanning the gap. The CDR3 spells CASADQVRRDEQFF. The CDR3 DNA is TGTGCTAGTGCCGACCAGGTCCGACGAGATGAGCAGTTCTTC.